Listed here are 22 T cell receptor beta chains from one sample, sequenced in a study of CD8+CD57+ T cells in acquired aplastic anemia. For CDR3 and TCR beta VDJ profiling, genomic DNA was the template used. TCRdb re-derived calls from the reads in MiXCR, one entry per CDR3 protein. The data contain tens of thousands of distinct CDR3 sequences, approximately 63% of them seen just once; the ten biggest clones take up 59%. All sequencing subjects had displayed CD8+CD57+ cell expansion on flow cytometry. The material sequenced was sorted CD4+, CD8+, or CD8+CD57+ T cells (not recorded which) from PBMCs. These receptors were taken from a human donor with aplastic anemia.

The rearrangement uses TRBV28 and TRBJ1-1; D perhaps matches TRBD1 (6 bases). The V end was cut by 4 bases, the J end by 5 bases, with 17 bases between. The CDR3 sequence is 15 residues long. CDR1 and CDR2 (germline): MDHEN, SYDVKM. In DNA, the CDR3 is TGTGCCAGCAGTTCAATCTACAGGGAGGGGACTGAAGCTTTCTTT. Translated, it gives CASSSIYREGTEAFF.

The CDR3 reads CATSRDRGDEQFF. The CDR3 DNA follows: TGTGCCACCAGCAGAGACAGGGGCGATGAGCAGTTCTTC. J is TRBJ2-1 and V is TRBV15, with D maybe TRBD1 (6 bases). Per germline, CDR1 LNHNV and CDR2 YYDKDF (reference sequence). The ends were cut back, 0 bases at V and 8 bases at J, with 8 bases in the middle. This CDR3 comprises 13 residues. The full variable domain, in which reference TRBV15 and TRBJ2-1 provide the parts outside the CDR3, is DAMVIQNPRYQVTQFGKPVTLSCSQTLNHNVMYWYQQKSSQAPKLLFHYYDKDFNNEADTPDNFQSRRPNTSFCFLDIRSPGLGDTAMYLCATSRDRGDEQFFGPGTRLTVL.

This clonotype was seen many times. This sequence joins TRBV13 and TRBJ2-1, with a possible D match to TRBD1 (6 bases). Trimming stripped 5 bases from V and 8 bases from J, with 10 bases between. The CDR3 totals 12 residues. CDR1 and CDR2 (germline): PRHDT, FYEKMQ (reference sequence). As DNA, the CDR3 is TGTGCCAGCAGCCTCAGGGGCCATGAGCAGTTCTTC. This translates into CASSLRGHEQFF.

This clonotype was seen repeatedly, ten times or more. The chain has TRBV28 and TRBJ2-7; TRBD1 matches at 7 bases. The CDR3 runs to 15 residues. The V and J ends lost 5 bases and 5 bases, in that order; junction bases with no gene match: 12. Germline V lookup: CDR1 MDHEN, CDR2 SYDVKM. The CDR3 bases are TGTGCCAGCAGTCCCGCCCCAGACAGGGCAGACGAGCAGTACTTC. Translation gives CASSPAPDRADEQYF.

This clonotype showed up just a few times. The V and J genes are TRBV19 and TRBJ2-5, with 8 nucleotides matching TRBD2. The CDR3 length is 14 residues. Germline assignment: CDR1 LNHDA and CDR2 SQIVND (reference sequence). After removal of 1 base from V and 3 bases from J, the junction contained 1 base not matched to a gene. This CDR3 reads CASSIGGRKETQYF. In nucleotides, the CDR3 is TGTGCCAGTAGTATAGGCGGGAGGAAAGAGACCCAGTACTTC.

The sample holds one count of this clonotype. The J gene is TRBJ1-2, the V gene TRBV19; 7 nucleotides match TRBD1. Per the germline V gene, CDR1 is LNHDA and CDR2 is SQIVND (reference sequence). The CDR3 sequence is 16 residues long. V trimming: 4 bases; J trimming: 5 bases; junction bases outside the gene matches: 13. The CDR3, as DNA: TGTGCCAGTAGTACCCCAGGGACAGTAGCTAGGTATGGCTACACCTTC. It codes for CASSTPGTVARYGYTF.

This chain links TRBV24-1 with TRBJ2-1; possibly TRBD2 for D (5 bases). Looked up from germline, CDR1 is KGHDR and CDR2 is SFDVKD. The V end lost 8 bases, the J end lost 6 bases, and 13 bases lay between the germline ends. This CDR3 spans 13 amino acids. Written as DNA, the CDR3 is TGTGCCACCAAGGAGCGGTTCACCAATGAGCAGTTCTTC. This sequence encodes CATKERFTNEQFF.

The genes are TRBV2 and TRBJ2-7; possibly TRBD1 for D (6 bases). V was cut by 6 bases and J by 5 bases, with 17 bases left in between. Germline V gene sequence: CDR1 SNHLY, CDR2 FYNNEI. The CDR3 runs 14 residues. CDR3 in DNA: TGTGCCAGCAGGCGGAACAGGGAAGACAACGAGCAGTACTTC. It translates to CASRRNREDNEQYF.

The chain uses TRBV7-9 and TRBJ1-2; D is unresolved. Trimming left V 0 bases short and J 6 bases short, with 8 bases between. Germline V lookup: CDR1 SEHNR, CDR2 FQNEAQ (reference sequence). This CDR3 is 13 amino acids long. The CDR3 spells CASSLARSDGYTF. In DNA form, the CDR3 reads TGTGCCAGCAGCTTAGCACGAAGCGATGGCTACACCTTC. Full variable domain (missing parts from reference TRBV7-9 and TRBJ1-2): DTGVSQNPRHKITKRGQNVTFRCDPISEHNRLYWYRQTLGQGPEFLTYFQNEAQLEKSRLLSDRFSAERPKGSFSTLEIQRTEQGDSAMYLCASSLARSDGYTFGSGTRLTVV.

As concerns this clonotype: This may arise from a read error, as a much more abundant clone is one base away. This sequence joins TRBV15 and TRBJ2-5; TRBD2 matches 8 bases. This CDR3 spans 13 amino acids. Germline CDR1 LNHNV, CDR2 YYDKDF (reference sequence). The CDR3 sequence is CAASRGGGKTQYF. The DNA for the CDR3 is TGTGCCGCCAGCAGAGGCGGGGGGAAGACCCAGTACTTC.

Note on this clonotype: A much larger clone lies a single base off, so this may be a read error. The V call is TRBV6-1, the J call TRBJ2-6; TRBD1 might be the D (6 bases). The CDR3 is made up of 16 amino acids. Looked up from germline, CDR1 is MNHNS and CDR2 is SASEGT. CDR3: CGSGGMAISGANVLTF. In nucleotides, the CDR3 is TGTGGCAGTGGGGGCATGGCCATCTCTGGGGCCAACGTCCTGACTTTC.

The chain has TRBV7-8 and TRBJ2-1; D is ambiguous. Germline lookup yields CDR1 SGHVS and CDR2 FQNEAQ. V was pared by 8 bases and J by 0 bases, with 8 bases between. This CDR3 has 13 amino acids. CDR3 DNA sequence: TGTGCCAGCTCCTTCCGCTCCTACAATGAGCAGTTCTTC. Translated: CASSFRSYNEQFF.

V usage is TRBV9 and J usage is TRBJ1-2, with a weak D call TRBD1 (5 bases). V lost 0 bases and J 2 bases, leaving 5 bases between the germline ends. The CDR3 runs to 13 residues. Germline-derived CDR1 and CDR2 are SGDLS and YYNGEE. In DNA form, the CDR3 reads TGTGCCAGCAGCGTAGACAGGAACTATGGCTACACCTTC. Translated, it gives CASSVDRNYGYTF.

The chain uses TRBV24-1 and TRBJ2-5, with D possibly TRBD1 on 6 matching bases. The V end lost 0 bases, the J end lost 2 bases, and 12 bases lay between the germline ends. Germline V CDR1 and CDR2: KGHDR, SFDVKD. The CDR3 extends over 16 amino acids. The CDR3 region has the DNA TGTGCCACCAGTGATTTGACGGGACAAGGACAAGAGACCCAGTACTTC. Amino acids: CATSDLTGQGQETQYF.

This clonotype was seen ten or more times. The V and J genes are TRBV27 and TRBJ2-7; tentatively, D is TRBD1 or TRBD2 (6 bases each). CDR1 and CDR2 (germline): MNHEY, SMNVEV (reference sequence). The V and J ends lost 6 bases and 6 bases respectively, with 12 bases between them. The CDR3 has 12 amino acids. CDR3 in DNA: TGTGCCAGCAGCCTAGGGGGAGGCGAGCAGTACTTC. Its protein product is CASSLGGGEQYF.

The rearrangement joins TRBV15 to TRBJ2-5; the D gene could be TRBD1 or TRBD2 (6 bases each). The CDR3 length is 13 residues. Germline V gene lookup returns CDR1 LNHNV and CDR2 YYDKDF (reference sequence). Trimming removed 6 bases from V and 5 bases from J, with 13 bases in between. CDR3 in DNA: TGTGCCACCAGACAGAGAGGGGGGGAGACCCAGTACTTC. As protein: CATRQRGGETQYF.

The chain uses TRBV25-1 and TRBJ1-1; 7 nucleotides match TRBD1. The ends lost 0 bases at V and 1 base at J; junction bases unmatched: 5. The germline V gene has CDR1 MGHDK and CDR2 SYGVNS. The CDR3 sequence is 16 residues long. The CDR3 protein is CASSEYGGQANTEAFF. The CDR3, as DNA: TGTGCCAGCAGTGAATACGGAGGACAGGCGAACACTGAAGCTTTCTTT.

The chain employs TRBV7-3 and TRBJ1-2; D might be TRBD1 (6 bases). Germline-derived CDR1 and CDR2 are SGHTA and FQGTGA. This CDR3 region has 10 residues. The CDR3 nucleotides are TGTGCATCAGGGGACGCTGGCTACACCTTC. Protein: CASGDAGYTF.

This clonotype was recorded once. The junction does not match germline at one end; this may be a read error. This chain uses TRBV29-1 with TRBJ1-2, with 8 bases fitting TRBD1. Germline CDR1 is SQVTM and CDR2 is ANQGSEA. The CDR3 length is 11 residues. The CDR3 DNA reads TGCAGCGTTGGACAGGGGTATGGCCACACCTTC. Protein product: CSVGQGYGHTF.

CDR3 loop: CAIGDRTGGGNTIYF. CDR3 coding DNA: TGTGCCATCGGGGACCGGACAGGGGGGGGAAACACCATATATTTT. The V call is TRBV10-3, the J call TRBJ1-3; 10 nucleotides match TRBD1. This CDR3 contains 15 residues. Germline assignment: CDR1 ENHRY and CDR2 SYGVKD. The junction had 8 bases not matched to a gene; V was cut back by 8 bases and J by 4 bases.

Comment on this clonotype: Possible read error: a much larger clone is one base away. The genes are TRBV5-1 and TRBJ2-1; D remains unclear. This CDR3 is 12 amino acids long. The germline V gene has CDR1 SGHRS and CDR2 YFSETQ. The CDR3 loop is CASSFSYNERFF. The CDR3 DNA is TGCGCCAGCAGCTTTAGTTACAATGAGCGGTTCTTC.

This chain joins TRBV7-9 and TRBJ1-6; 7 bases fit TRBD1. V shed 5 bases and J 9 bases; nucleotides not matched to a gene: 7. CDR1 and CDR2 (germline): SEHNR, FQNEAQ (reference sequence). The length of the CDR3 is 14 residues. In DNA, the CDR3 is TGTGCCAGCAGCCCGGACAGGAGGGGTTCACCCCTCCACTTT. This sequence encodes CASSPDRRGSPLHF.